Listed below are T cell receptor beta chains from one sample, sequenced in a study of CD8 T cells in Susac syndrome. Via MiXCR, TCRdb re-called the immunoSEQ multiplex PCR reads, giving one row per CDR3 protein. Of approximately 100,000 distinct CDR3 sequences in the sample, about 93% were seen once. The specimen was CD4+ T cells from PBMCs. These receptors were collected from a human donor in good health. CDR3s leave out the opening cysteine and the closing phenylalanine or tryptophan. The D gene is left open where the match is weak.

cdr3_length	v_call	d_call	j_call	cdr3_aa
14	TRBV7-2	TRBD1	TRBJ2-3	ASSISRDRYTDTQY
12	TRBV5-1	NA	TRBJ2-5	ASSEVELKTTQY
13	TRBV29-1	TRBD1	TRBJ1-3	SVMYRGFSGNTIY
13	TRBV7-2	NA	TRBJ2-5	ASSLVGTLGETQY
13	TRBV5-4	NA	TRBJ2-5	ASGEGGSGRETQY
9	TRBV20-1	NA	TRBJ2-2	SAFQTGELF
10	TRBV11-3	NA	TRBJ2-7	ASSTGTYEQY
12	TRBV7-3	TRBD1	TRBJ1-1	ASSSDRANTEAF
16	TRBV6-2/TRBV6-3	NA	TRBJ2-1	ASSYSKGGGSPYNEQF
15	TRBV19	NA	TRBJ1-3	ASSMNRQSNSGNTIY
13	TRBV15	TRBD1	TRBJ1-4	ATSRVETGVRKLF
12	TRBV5-1	NA	TRBJ2-7	ASSLAAVSYEQY
13	TRBV9	NA	TRBJ2-2	ASSFGGKGTGELF
9	TRBV14	NA	TRBJ2-7	ASSQNYEQY
14	TRBV21-1	NA	TRBJ2-7	ASSRPDRENDYEQY
14	TRBV12-3/TRBV12-4	NA	TRBJ2-1	ASTPKGRGLYNEQF
13	TRBV29-1	TRBD1	TRBJ2-2	SVDRQGANTGELF
13	TRBV5-1	TRBD1	TRBJ2-7	ASSLQGEGSYEQY